A selection of T cell receptor beta chains follows, all from one sample in a study of naive and memory T cell subsets. TCRdb called the 5' RACE reads again in MiXCR, with one record for every CDR3 protein. The repertoire holds about 20,000 distinct CDR3 sequences, with about 4% as singletons. Every receptor here comes from a male donor in good health. Each CDR3 is given with its conserved first and last residue.

V,J,CDR3
TRBV11-2,TRBJ2-3,CASSLAGARGPSTDTQYF
TRBV19,TRBJ2-1,CASSIRGGVSSNEQFF
TRBV11-2,TRBJ2-1,CASSLAADEQFF
TRBV18,TRBJ2-7,CASSRLVSRNSKSSYEQYF
TRBV24-1,TRBJ1-5,CATSDRDRDWNQPQHF
TRBV18,TRBJ1-4,CASSLQGRNEKLFF
TRBV2,TRBJ2-1,CASSGRGRSYNEQFF
TRBV5-1,TRBJ2-7,CASSLDLYEQYF
TRBV20-1,TRBJ2-5,CSATGRQQETQYF
TRBV19,TRBJ2-2,CASSIGANTGELFF
TRBV20-1,TRBJ1-4,CSARTGFNEKLFF
TRBV12-3/TRBV12-4,TRBJ2-3,CASSIGTVTDTQYF
TRBV29-1,TRBJ2-7,CSVDAGNYEQYF
TRBV3-1,TRBJ2-7,CASSQDPDPVPHEQYF
TRBV20-1,TRBJ1-5,CSAKHQTGGINSNQPQHF
TRBV5-1,TRBJ2-2,CASSLGRFGQGFTGELFF
TRBV6-2/TRBV6-3,TRBJ2-3,CASSNRQGTAQGADTQYF
TRBV11-2,TRBJ2-5,CASSKPPGQGPETQYF
TRBV5-1,TRBJ1-6,CASSSPSDRDNSPLHF
TRBV3-1,TRBJ1-3,CASSSKMRTGNTIYF
TRBV15,TRBJ2-7,CATSKRYEQYF
TRBV10-2,TRBJ1-2,CASSEFRLGGYTF
TRBV5-1,TRBJ1-1,CASSLALEVRGFGAFF
TRBV28,TRBJ2-5,CASSRWTGNQETQYF
TRBV11-2,TRBJ1-2,CASSSTGGGSSYTF
TRBV2,TRBJ2-7,CASSEFGTRTYEQYF
TRBV6-5,TRBJ2-7,CASSYSTGAPLEQYF
TRBV7-2,TRBJ2-1,CASSLGLNEQFF
TRBV10-3,TRBJ2-1,CAISESSGTSGIARPYNEQFF
TRBV6-2/TRBV6-3,TRBJ2-4,CASKSPSGGLPLAKNIQYF
TRBV20-1,TRBJ2-7,CSARRLVPYEQYF
TRBV7-8,TRBJ2-1,CASSSALPGSYNEQFF
TRBV12-3/TRBV12-4,TRBJ2-7,CASSHESGGPYEQYF
TRBV21-1,TRBJ1-4,CASSQGQGDEKLFF
TRBV14,TRBJ2-1,CASSQSGGGGSYNEQFF
TRBV29-1,TRBJ2-5,CSGGTGTQETQYF
TRBV3-1,TRBJ2-7,CASSQNWVTEQYF
TRBV24-1,TRBJ2-3,CATSDLLVGDLYTDTQYF
TRBV6-5,TRBJ2-3,CASNYRLAGSTDTQYF
TRBV29-1,TRBJ2-7,CSARGGGGEQYF